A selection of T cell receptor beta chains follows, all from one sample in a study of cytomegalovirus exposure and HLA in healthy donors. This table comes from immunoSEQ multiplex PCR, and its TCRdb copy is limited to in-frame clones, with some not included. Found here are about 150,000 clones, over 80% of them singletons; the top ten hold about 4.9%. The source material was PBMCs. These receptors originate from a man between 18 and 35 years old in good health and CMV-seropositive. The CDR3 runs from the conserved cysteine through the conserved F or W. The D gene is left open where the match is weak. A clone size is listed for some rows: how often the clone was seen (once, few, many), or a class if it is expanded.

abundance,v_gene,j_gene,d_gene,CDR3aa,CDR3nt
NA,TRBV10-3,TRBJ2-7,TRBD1,CATRDRDSYEQYF,TGTGCCACCCGGGACAGGGATTCCTACGAGCAGTACTTC
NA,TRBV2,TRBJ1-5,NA,CASSPGRENQPQHF,TGTGCCAGTTCTCCGGGACGGGAGAATCAGCCCCAGCATTTT
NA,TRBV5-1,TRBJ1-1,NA,CASSVGTPNTEAFF,TGCGCCAGCAGCGTCGGGACACCGAACACTGAAGCTTTCTTT
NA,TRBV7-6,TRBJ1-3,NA,CASSLVHRRESGNTIYF,TGTGCCAGCAGCTTAGTTCACAGGAGGGAATCTGGAAACACCATATATTTT
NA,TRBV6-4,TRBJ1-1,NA,CASRNTGMNTEAFF,TGTGCCAGCAGAAACACGGGGATGAACACTGAAGCTTTCTTT
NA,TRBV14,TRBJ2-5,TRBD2,CASSQTRLAGGPGETQYF,TGTGCCAGCAGCCAAACGAGACTAGCGGGGGGGCCAGGAGAGACCCAGTACTTC
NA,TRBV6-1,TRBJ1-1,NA,CASSEMIRGTEAFF,TGTGCCAGCAGTGAAATGATTCGGGGGACGGAAGCTTTCTTT
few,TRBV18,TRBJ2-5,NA,CASSFSQQETQYF,TGTGCCAGCTCTTTCAGTCAGCAAGAGACCCAGTACTTC
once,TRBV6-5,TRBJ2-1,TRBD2,CASRRSLAGVQFF,TGTGCCAGCAGACGCTCACTAGCGGGAGTGCAGTTCTTC
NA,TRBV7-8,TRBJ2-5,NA,CASSHLIRARREETQYF,NA
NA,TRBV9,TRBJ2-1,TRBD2,CASSVEGAGTSGRASYNEQFF,TGTGCCAGCAGCGTAGAGGGCGCCGGGACTAGCGGGAGGGCGTCCTACAATGAGCAGTTCTTC
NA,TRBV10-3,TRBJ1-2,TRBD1,CAISGQGARDGYTF,TGTGCCATCAGCGGACAGGGGGCAAGGGATGGCTACACCTTC
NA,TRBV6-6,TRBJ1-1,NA,CASVRVALNTEAFF,TGTGCCAGCGTTAGAGTCGCCCTGAACACTGAAGCTTTCTTT
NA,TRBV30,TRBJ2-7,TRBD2,CAVRTSGRYEQYF,TGTGCCGTTAGGACTAGCGGGAGGTACGAGCAGTACTTC
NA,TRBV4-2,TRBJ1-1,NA,CASSQERQSEAFF,TGTGCCAGCAGCCAAGAGCGGCAGAGTGAAGCTTTCTTT
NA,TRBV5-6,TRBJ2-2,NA,CASSLDGANTGELFF,TGTGCCAGCAGCTTGGACGGGGCGAACACCGGGGAGCTGTTTTTT
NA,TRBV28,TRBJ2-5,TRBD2,CASLSPRGGWETQYF,TGTGCCAGCCTCTCCCCACGGGGGGGCTGGGAGACCCAGTACTTC
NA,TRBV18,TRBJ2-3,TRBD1,CASSPGDRESNTQYF,TGTGCCAGCTCCCCCGGGGACAGGGAGTCGAATACGCAGTATTTT
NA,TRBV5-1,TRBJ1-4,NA,CASSLGQHGGKLFF,TGCGCCAGCAGCTTAGGCCAGCATGGAGGAAAACTGTTTTTT
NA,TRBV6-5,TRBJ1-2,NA,CAAAVAGGNYGYTF,TGTGCCGCCGCCGTGGCGGGCGGTAACTATGGCTACACCTTC
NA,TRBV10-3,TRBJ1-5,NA,CAISTGSRQPQHF,TGTGCCATCAGTACAGGGAGTCGTCAGCCCCAGCATTTT
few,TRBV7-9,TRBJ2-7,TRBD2,CASSLMGGNLYEQYF,TGTGCCAGCAGCTTAATGGGAGGGAATCTCTACGAGCAGTACTTC
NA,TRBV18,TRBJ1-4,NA,CASSPLGRENEKLFF,TGTGCCAGCTCACCACTGGGAAGGGAGAATGAAAAACTGTTTTTT
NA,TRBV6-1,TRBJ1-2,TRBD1,CASSESDREAYGYTF,TGTGCCAGCAGTGAATCGGACAGGGAGGCGTATGGCTACACCTTC
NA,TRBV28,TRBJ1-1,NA,CASSLGQNTEAFF,TGTGCCAGCAGTTTAGGCCAAAACACTGAAGCTTTCTTT
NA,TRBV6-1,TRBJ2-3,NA,CASAPGRSTDTQYF,TGTGCCAGTGCCCCAGGGCGCAGCACAGATACGCAGTATTTT
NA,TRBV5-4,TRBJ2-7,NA,CASSGYRDSSYEQYF,TGTGCCAGCAGCGGCTATCGGGACTCCTCCTACGAGCAGTACTTC
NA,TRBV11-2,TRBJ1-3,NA,CASSLSGNTIYF,TGTGCCAGCAGCCTCTCTGGAAACACCATATATTTT
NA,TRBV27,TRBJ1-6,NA,CASSFVVRNSPLHF,TGTGCCAGCAGTTTTGTAGTTCGGAATTCACCCCTCCACTTT
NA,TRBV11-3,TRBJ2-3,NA,CASSPGATGGLATDTQYF,TGTGCCAGCAGCCCTGGGGCTACAGGGGGACTAGCAACAGATACGCAGTATTTT
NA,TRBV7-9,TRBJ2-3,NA,CASSPGRYGADTQYF,TGTGCCAGCAGCCCAGGCAGATACGGCGCAGATACGCAGTATTTT
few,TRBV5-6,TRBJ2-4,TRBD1,CASSFSGTGGIAKNIQYF,TGTGCCAGCAGCTTTTCAGGGACAGGGGGAATCGCCAAAAACATTCAGTACTTC
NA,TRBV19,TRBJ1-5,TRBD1,CASSMGQVNQPQHF,TGTGCCAGTAGTATGGGACAGGTGAATCAGCCCCAGCATTTT
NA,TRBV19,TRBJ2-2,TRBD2,CASSLQTSATGELFF,TGTGCCAGTAGCCTTCAGACTAGCGCCACCGGGGAGCTGTTTTTT
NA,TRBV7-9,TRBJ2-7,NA,CASSASYEQYF,TGTGCCAGCAGCGCGAGCTACGAGCAGTACTTC
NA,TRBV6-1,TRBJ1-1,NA,CASSERARGFEAFF,TGTGCCAGCAGTGAAAGGGCCCGGGGGTTTGAAGCTTTCTTT
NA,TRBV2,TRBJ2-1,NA,CASSLRLLVGEQFF,TGTGCCAGCAGCCTTAGATTACTAGTGGGTGAGCAGTTCTTC
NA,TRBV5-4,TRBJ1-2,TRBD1,CASSLVQGGTYGYTF,TGTGCCAGCAGCTTGGTACAGGGGGGAACTTATGGCTACACCTTC
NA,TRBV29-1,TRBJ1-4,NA,CSVAQGGEKLFF,TGCAGCGTTGCTCAGGGTGGGGAAAAACTGTTTTTT
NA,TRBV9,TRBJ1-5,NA,CASSWGGEQGQPQHF,TGTGCCAGCAGCTGGGGTGGGGAGCAAGGACAGCCCCAGCATTTT
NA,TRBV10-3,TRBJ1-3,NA,CAIKDPGGNTIYF,TGTGCCATCAAGGATCCGGGAGGAAACACCATATATTTT
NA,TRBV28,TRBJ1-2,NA,CASSPPNSGIYGYTF,TGTGCCAGCAGTCCACCGAACTCGGGGATTTATGGCTACACCTTC
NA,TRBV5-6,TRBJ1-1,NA,CASSFGGEEYTEAFF,TGTGCCAGCAGCTTTGGAGGGGAAGAGTACACTGAAGCTTTCTTT
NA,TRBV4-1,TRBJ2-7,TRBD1,CASTSQGAGGEQYF,TGCGCCAGCACCTCCCAGGGGGCAGGGGGGGAGCAGTACTTC
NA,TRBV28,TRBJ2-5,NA,CASSPRGRETQYF,TGTGCCAGCAGCCCCAGGGGGAGGGAGACCCAGTACTTC
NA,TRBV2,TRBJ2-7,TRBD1,CASSRQGATATREQYF,TGTGCCAGCAGTCGACAGGGGGCAACGGCTACGAGAGAGCAGTACTTC